Listed below are T cell receptor beta chains from one sample, sequenced in a study of beta chain features in type 1 diabetes. Sequencing used immunoSEQ multiplex PCR; TCRdb keeps in-frame clones, though not all of them. The sample shows 970,000 or so clones, about 17% of them seen only once. Source material: naive CD4+ T cells from blood. These receptors were taken from a young woman in good health. Both conserved end residues are part of each CDR3. D genes are given only for firm matches. Size is stated for part of the rows, as once, few or many counts, or as a class when the clone is expanded.

J gene	V gene	D gene	clone size	CDR3 protein	CDR3 DNA
TRBJ2-3	TRBV11-2	-	few	CASSLRGSGRRSTDTQYF	TGTGCCAGCAGCTTACGCGGTAGCGGACGGCGTAGCACAGATACGCAGTATTTT
TRBJ2-1	TRBV10-3	TRBD2	few	CAISVGGGSRNEQFF	TGTGCCATCAGTGTTGGGGGAGGGTCAAGGAATGAGCAGTTCTTC
TRBJ2-5	TRBV7-2	-	few	CASSLVLGIETQYF	TGTGCCAGCAGCTTAGTGTTGGGGATAGAGACCCAGTACTTC
TRBJ2-1	TRBV9	-	-	CASSVGVPYNEQFF	TGTGCCAGCAGCGTAGGGGTACCCTACAATGAGCAGTTCTTC
TRBJ1-5	TRBV6-5	-	-	CASSYTRNQPQHF	TGTGCCAGCAGTTACACCAGAAATCAGCCCCAGCATTTT
TRBJ2-5	TRBV28	-	few	CASSLEIRAQYF	TGTGCCAGCAGTTTAGAGATCAGGGCCCAGTACTTC
TRBJ2-5	TRBV18	TRBD2	-	CASSPQRLAGGKETQYF	TGTGCCAGCTCACCGCAACGACTAGCGGGAGGGAAAGAGACCCAGTACTTC
TRBJ2-1	TRBV27	-	-	CASSFSRSSYNEQFF	TGTGCCAGCAGTTTCAGTCGGAGCTCCTACAATGAGCAGTTCTTC
TRBJ1-1	TRBV6-6	-	-	CASSAVTSNTEAFF	TGTGCCAGCAGTGCGGTGACATCGAACACTGAAGCTTTCTTT
TRBJ2-2	TRBV7-2	-	few	CASSLGYGTPGELFF	TGTGCCAGCAGCTTAGGTTATGGAACCCCCGGGGAGCTGTTTTTT
TRBJ1-5	TRBV5-1	-	-	CASSLMENQPQHF	TGCGCCAGCAGCTTAATGGAAAATCAGCCCCAGCATTTT
TRBJ2-1	TRBV18	TRBD2	few	CASSPSGRASNEQFF	TGTGCCAGCTCACCCAGCGGGAGGGCCTCCAATGAGCAGTTCTTC